The sequence of this T cell receptor beta chain was determined in a study of blood T cell repertoires in COVID-19. Study summary: Sources were T cells, B-cell-depleted T cells, or PBMCs; the material itself was cDNA or gDNA.

TCRdb's table, derived via immunoSEQ multiplex PCR, lists solely in-frame clones and lacks some. The repertoire consists of 98,000 or so clones, with around 83% occurring once and the leading ten covering roughly 3.4%. The CDR3 has 13 amino acids. V was trimmed by 0 bases and J by 9 bases, leaving 9 bases between them. Germline V gene sequence: CDR1 SGHNT, CDR2 YENEEA. The J gene is TRBJ2-1, the V gene TRBV11-3, with D possibly matching TRBD1 (5 bases). The sequencing input was peripheral blood. The sequence came from a woman older than 75 with active or convalescent COVID-19. DNA for the CDR3: TGTGCCAGCAGCTTAGAAGGGGTTGGTGAGCAGTTCTTC. This sequence encodes CASSLEGVGEQFF.